Shown below are 21 T cell receptor beta chains from a single sample sequenced in a study of control samples from healthy donors and cancer patients. Libraries were prepared by immunoSEQ multiplex PCR; TCRdb keeps only in-frame clonotypes and omits some of them. The sample shows about 120,000 clones, 70% to 90% of them seen only once. Sequenced sample: blood. These receptors came from a woman between 65 and 79 years old in good health.

The gene calls are TRBV9 and TRBJ2-2; 15 bases agree with TRBD2. V was clipped by 7 bases and J by 3 bases; unmatched bases: 7. From germline, CDR1 is SGDLS and CDR2 YYNGEE. CDR3 length: 17 residues. The CDR3 DNA sequence: TGTGCCAGCTCTCGGACTAGCGGGGGGGCGGACACCGGGGAGCTGTTTTTT. Protein: CASSRTSGGADTGELFF.

This chain connects TRBV6-1 to TRBJ1-4; 8 bases map to TRBD1. Trimming at V came to 4 bases and at J to 7 bases, leaving 11 bases not matched to a gene. The CDR3 length is 16 residues. Germline V CDR1 and CDR2: MNHNS, SASEGT. In DNA, the CDR3 is TGTGCCAGCAGTGGCGGACAGGGAGTGTTGGGTGAAAAACTGTTTTTT. It codes for CASSGGQGVLGEKLFF.

The chain carries TRBV5-1 and TRBJ2-5; 9 bases fit TRBD1. Germline trimming cut 4 bases from V and 1 base from J; bases unmatched to any gene: 8. Looked up from germline, CDR1 is SGHRS and CDR2 is YFSETQ. The CDR3 runs 16 residues. The CDR3, as DNA: TGCGCCAGCAGCCCGCGGGGACAGGGCCGCCAAGAGACCCAGTACTTC. Its translation is CASSPRGQGRQETQYF.

This chain connects TRBV5-4 to TRBJ1-3; D remains ambiguous. V gave up 3 bases and J gave up 3 bases, with 13 bases separating them. The CDR3 is 15 amino acids. The V gene's germline CDR1 is SGHNT and CDR2 YYREEE (reference sequence). The CDR3 protein is CASSSISGLGNTIYF. The CDR3 bases are TGTGCCAGCAGCTCAATCAGTGGCCTTGGAAACACCATATATTTT.

The chain carries TRBV6-5 and TRBJ1-4, with D unclear. V was cut by 2 bases and J by 5 bases, with 6 bases left in between. The CDR3 has 13 amino acids. In germline, CDR1 is MNHEY, CDR2 SVGAGI. The chain's CDR3 is CASSYQRNEKLFF. In nucleotides, the CDR3 is TGTGCCAGCAGTTACCAGAGGAATGAAAAACTGTTTTTT.

The chain combines TRBV27 with TRBJ1-4, with D possibly matching TRBD1 (5 bases). In germline, CDR1 is MNHEY, CDR2 SMNVEV (reference sequence). The CDR3 runs 13 residues. V lost 8 bases and J 2 bases, leaving 9 bases between the germline ends. In DNA form, the CDR3 reads TGTGCCAGCCTCGGGGGGACTAATGAAAAACTGTTTTTT. Translating gives CASLGGTNEKLFF.

This clone was seen a single time. This chain links TRBV27 with TRBJ2-5, with D maybe TRBD1 (5 bases). Trimming took 6 bases from V and 0 from J, leaving 26 bases between them. The V gene's germline CDR1 is MNHEY and CDR2 SMNVEV (reference sequence). The CDR3 has 19 amino acids. This CDR3 is CASSAANLRTLRYQETQYF. CDR3 nucleotides: TGTGCCAGCAGCGCCGCAAACCTGCGGACACTGAGGTACCAAGAGACCCAGTACTTC.

The chain joins TRBV10-3 to TRBJ1-1, with a weak D call TRBD1 (6 bases). Germline V gene sequence: CDR1 ENHRY, CDR2 SYGVKD. Trimming left V 7 bases short and J 1 base short, with 10 bases between. There are 13 residues in the CDR3. CDR3 amino acids: CAITRTANTEAFF. The CDR3 nucleotides are TGTGCCATCACCCGGACAGCGAACACTGAAGCTTTCTTT.

This chain links TRBV29-1 with TRBJ1-1, with 12 nucleotides matching TRBD1. Germline V lookup: CDR1 SQVTM, CDR2 ANQGSEA. The trim removed 4 bases at V and 1 base at J, leaving 10 bases unmatched. The CDR3 loop spans 17 amino acids. CDR3 protein: CSVVGFPGQGANTEAFF. The CDR3 bases are TGCAGCGTTGTGGGGTTTCCGGGACAGGGGGCGAACACTGAAGCTTTCTTT.

The J gene is TRBJ1-2, the V gene TRBV6-6; TRBD1 aligns across 7 bases. The germline CDR1 and CDR2 sequences are MNHNY and SVGAGI (reference sequence). With V trimmed by 7 bases and J by 4 bases, 12 bases remained unmatched. This CDR3 comprises 15 residues. CDR3 DNA sequence: TGTGCCAGCACAATAGACAGGGTCGATCCCTATGGCTACACCTTC. Translation gives CASTIDRVDPYGYTF.

The chain employs TRBV5-1 and TRBJ2-7; tentatively, D is TRBD1 or TRBD2 (5 bases each). Germline-derived CDR1 and CDR2 are SGHRS and YFSETQ. This CDR3 is 13 amino acids long. The germline V and J ends were trimmed by 4 bases and 7 bases, with 15 bases remaining between them. This CDR3 is CASSRQGTGEQYF. The CDR3 DNA reads TGCGCCAGCAGCCGGCAGGGAACGGGGGAGCAGTACTTC. Complete variable domain (other parts from reference TRBV5-1 and TRBJ2-7): KAGVTQTPRYLIKTRGQQVTLSCSPISGHRSVSWYQQTPGQGLQFLFEYFSETQRNKGNFPGRFSGRQFSNSRSEMNVSTLELGDSALYLCASSRQGTGEQYFGPGTRLTVT.

The rearrangement joins TRBV18 to TRBJ2-4; 7 bases fit TRBD2. This CDR3 is built from 16 residues. Germline V CDR1 and CDR2: KGHSH, LQKENI. Trimming cost V 2 bases and J 3 bases; bases outside gene matches: 7. In DNA, the CDR3 is TGTGCCAGCTCACCAAGTGTCGGCGGGGGCAAAAACATTCAGTACTTC. Amino acids: CASSPSVGGGKNIQYF.

The chain employs TRBV15 and TRBJ1-1; TRBD1 matches 7 bases. The germline V gene encodes CDR1 LNHNV and CDR2 YYDKDF (reference sequence). The CDR3 is made up of 15 amino acids. V was clipped by 2 bases and J by 11 bases; unmatched bases: 14. CDR3 DNA sequence: TGTGCCACCAGCAGACCCTCGACAGGGCAGCTCGTTGCTTTCTTT. Residues: CATSRPSTGQLVAFF.

V usage is TRBV4-2 and J usage is TRBJ1-6, with D maybe TRBD1 (5 bases). Trimming took 0 bases from V and 5 from J, leaving 20 bases between them. Per the germline V gene, CDR1 is LGHNA and CDR2 is YNFKEQ. There are 19 residues in the CDR3. The CDR3 here is CASSQDVYFAGWNNSPLHF. In DNA form, the CDR3 reads TGTGCCAGCAGCCAAGATGTGTATTTCGCAGGGTGGAATAATTCACCCCTCCACTTT.

The chain is built from TRBV10-3 and TRBJ1-1, with D uncertain. Germline CDR1 ENHRY, CDR2 SYGVKD. The CDR3 contains 14 residues. Trimming cost V 3 bases and J 3 bases, with 11 bases left between them. The CDR3 loop reads CAISDRRSDTEAFF. The CDR3 DNA sequence: TGTGCCATCAGTGATCGCAGATCGGACACTGAAGCTTTCTTT.

The genes are TRBV5-8 and TRBJ1-2, with D perhaps matching TRBD1 (6 bases). CDR1 is SGHTS, CDR2 YDEGEE, per germline. The CDR3 is made up of 15 amino acids. The V gene lost 5 bases and the J gene lost 4 bases, with 18 bases spanning the gap. CDR3 sequence reads: CASRQSRGRGYGYTF. The DNA for the CDR3 is TGTGCCAGCAGGCAGAGCAGGGGTAGAGGCTATGGCTACACCTTC.

The chain links TRBV2 to TRBJ1-2, with 8 positions matching TRBD1. V dropped 8 bases and J dropped 4; count of bases not matched to a gene: 6. Germline V lookup: CDR1 SNHLY, CDR2 FYNNEI. The CDR3 totals 13 residues. CDR3 in amino acids: CASAGTGLYGYTF. The CDR3 nucleotides read TGTGCCAGCGCGGGGACAGGACTCTATGGCTACACCTTC.

V and J are TRBV12-3 or TRBV12-4 and TRBJ2-7; no clear D. This CDR3 has 11 amino acids. The V end was cut by 6 bases, the J end by 6 bases, with 9 bases between. In nucleotides, the CDR3 is TGTGCCAGCAGGGGTGGGGTCGAGCAGTACTTC. This codes for CASRGGVEQYF.

The chain couples TRBV10-3 to TRBJ1-2, with 7 bases aligning to TRBD1. CDR3 length: 17 amino acids. The germline CDR1 and CDR2 sequences are ENHRY and SYGVKD. Losses at the gene ends were 3 bases for V and 0 bases for J; bases not matched to a gene: 10. The CDR3 sequence is CAISETGEGEANYGYTF. The CDR3, as DNA: TGTGCCATCAGTGAAACAGGGGAGGGCGAAGCTAACTATGGCTACACCTTC.

V gene TRBV21-1 combines with J gene TRBJ1-5. TRBV21-1 is marked as a pseudogene. The CDR3 is 13 amino acids. CDR3 nucleotides: TGTGCCAGCAGAAGGGATCGGAATCAGCCCCAGCATTTT. Its translation is CASRRDRNQPQHF.

The gene calls are TRBV27 and TRBJ1-6; D is unresolved. Trimming took 3 bases from V and 9 from J, leaving 15 bases between them. This CDR3 region has 15 residues. Per germline, CDR1 MNHEY and CDR2 SMNVEV (reference sequence). The CDR3 DNA is TGTGCCAGCAGTTTCCTCCGGGGTGCGCGTTCACCCCTCCACTTT. Translation: CASSFLRGARSPLHF.